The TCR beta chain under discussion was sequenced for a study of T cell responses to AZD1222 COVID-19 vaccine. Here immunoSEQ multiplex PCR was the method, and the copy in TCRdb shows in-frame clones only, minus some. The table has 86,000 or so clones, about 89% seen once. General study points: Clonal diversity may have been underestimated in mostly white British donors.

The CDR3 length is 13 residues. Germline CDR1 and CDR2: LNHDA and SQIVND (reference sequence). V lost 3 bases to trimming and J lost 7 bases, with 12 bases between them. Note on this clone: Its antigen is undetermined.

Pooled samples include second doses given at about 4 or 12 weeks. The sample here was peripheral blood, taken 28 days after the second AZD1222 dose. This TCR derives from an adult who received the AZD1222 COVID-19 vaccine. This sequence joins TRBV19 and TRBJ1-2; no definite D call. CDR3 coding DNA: TGTGCCAGTAGTATTCAGGAGACTTCTGGCTACACCTTC. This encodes CASSIQETSGYTF.